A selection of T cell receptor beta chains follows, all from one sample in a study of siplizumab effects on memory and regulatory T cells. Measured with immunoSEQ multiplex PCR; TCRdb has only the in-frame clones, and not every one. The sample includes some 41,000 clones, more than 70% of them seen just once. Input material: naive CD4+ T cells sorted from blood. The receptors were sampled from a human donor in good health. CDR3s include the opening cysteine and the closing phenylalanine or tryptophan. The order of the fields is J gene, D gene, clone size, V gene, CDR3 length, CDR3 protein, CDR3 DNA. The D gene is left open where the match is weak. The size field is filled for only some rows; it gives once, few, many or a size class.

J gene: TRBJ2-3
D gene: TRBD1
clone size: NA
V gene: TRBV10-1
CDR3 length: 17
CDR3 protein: CASSEKKPGGAGDTQYF
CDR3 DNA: TGCGCCAGCAGTGAGAAAAAACCAGGGGGCGCGGGAGATACGCAGTATTTT

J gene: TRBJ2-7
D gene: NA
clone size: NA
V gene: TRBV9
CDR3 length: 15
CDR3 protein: CASSPRDGVVYEQYF
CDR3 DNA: TGTGCCAGCAGCCCTCGGGACGGAGTAGTCTACGAGCAGTACTTC

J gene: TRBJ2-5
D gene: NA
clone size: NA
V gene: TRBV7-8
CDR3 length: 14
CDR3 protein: CASSLAYYQETQYF
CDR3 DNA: TGTGCCAGCAGCTTAGCCTACTACCAAGAGACCCAGTACTTC

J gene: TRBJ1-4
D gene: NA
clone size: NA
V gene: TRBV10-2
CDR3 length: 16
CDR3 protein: CASSDPGRSRNEKLFF
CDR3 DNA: TGCGCCAGCAGTGACCCAGGGCGGAGTAGGAATGAAAAACTGTTTTTT

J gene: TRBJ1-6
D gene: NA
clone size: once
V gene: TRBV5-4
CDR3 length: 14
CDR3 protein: CASSLGQGGSPLHF
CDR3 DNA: TGTGCCAGCAGCTTGGGGCAGGGTGGGTCACCCCTCCACTTT

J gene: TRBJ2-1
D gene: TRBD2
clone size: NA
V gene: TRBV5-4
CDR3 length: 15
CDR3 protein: CASSLPAGGTNEQFF
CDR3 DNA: TGTGCCAGCAGCTTACCAGCGGGAGGGACGAATGAGCAGTTCTTC

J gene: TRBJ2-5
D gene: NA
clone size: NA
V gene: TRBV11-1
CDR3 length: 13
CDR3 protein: CASSLGQKETQYF
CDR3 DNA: TGTGCCAGCAGCTTAGGACAGAAAGAGACCCAGTACTTC

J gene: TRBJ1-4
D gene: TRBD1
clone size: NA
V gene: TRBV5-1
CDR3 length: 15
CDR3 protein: CASSIIGQANEKLFF
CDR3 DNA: TGCGCCAGCAGCATCATCGGACAGGCTAATGAAAAACTGTTTTTT

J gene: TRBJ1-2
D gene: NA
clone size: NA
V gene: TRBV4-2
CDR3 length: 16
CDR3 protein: CASSQEGDRLDYGYTF
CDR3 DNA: TGTGCCAGCAGCCAAGAGGGCGACAGGCTTGACTATGGCTACACCTTC

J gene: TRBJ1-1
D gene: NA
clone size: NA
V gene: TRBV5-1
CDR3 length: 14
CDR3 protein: CASSERTGGTEAFF
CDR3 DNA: TGCGCCAGCAGCGAGAGGACGGGGGGCACTGAAGCTTTCTTT

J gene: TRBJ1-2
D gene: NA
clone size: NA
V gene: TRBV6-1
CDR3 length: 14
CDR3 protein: CASSEAGEIYGYTF
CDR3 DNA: TGTGCCAGCAGTGAAGCGGGGGAAATCTATGGCTACACCTTC

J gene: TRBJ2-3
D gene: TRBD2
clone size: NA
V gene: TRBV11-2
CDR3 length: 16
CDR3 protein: CASSFTSGRSGDTQYF
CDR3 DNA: TGTGCCAGCAGCTTTACTAGCGGGAGATCTGGAGATACGCAGTATTTT

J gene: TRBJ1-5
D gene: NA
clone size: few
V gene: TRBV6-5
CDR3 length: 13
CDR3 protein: CASSTGFNQPQHF
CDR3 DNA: TGTGCCAGCAGCACAGGGTTTAATCAGCCCCAGCATTTT

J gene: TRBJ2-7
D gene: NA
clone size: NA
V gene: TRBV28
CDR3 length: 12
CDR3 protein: CASSSSLYEQYF
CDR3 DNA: TGTGCCAGCAGTTCAAGCTTATACGAGCAGTACTTC

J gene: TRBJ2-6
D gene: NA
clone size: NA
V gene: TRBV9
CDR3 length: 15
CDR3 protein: CASSADGSGANVLTF
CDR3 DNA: TGTGCCAGCAGCGCGGACGGCTCTGGGGCCAACGTCCTGACTTTC

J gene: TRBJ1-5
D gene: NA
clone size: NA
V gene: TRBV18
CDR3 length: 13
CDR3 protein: CASSPGSNQPQHF
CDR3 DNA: TGTGCCAGCTCACCGGGTAGCAATCAGCCCCAGCATTTT

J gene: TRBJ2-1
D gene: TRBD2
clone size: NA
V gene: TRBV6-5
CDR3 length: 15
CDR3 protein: CASSSLGLAGNEQFF
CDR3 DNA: TGTGCCAGCAGTTCTTTAGGACTAGCGGGGAATGAGCAGTTCTTC

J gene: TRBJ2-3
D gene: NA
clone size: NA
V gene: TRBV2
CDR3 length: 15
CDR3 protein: CASNELSSPFATQYF
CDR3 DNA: TGTGCCAGCAATGAGTTGTCTAGTCCCTTTGCTACGCAGTATTTT

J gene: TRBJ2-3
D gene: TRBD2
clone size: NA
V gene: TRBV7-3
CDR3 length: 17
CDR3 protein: CASSSRAGGPGTDTQYF
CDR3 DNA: TGTGCCAGCAGCTCCAGAGCGGGAGGGCCTGGGACAGATACGCAGTATTTT

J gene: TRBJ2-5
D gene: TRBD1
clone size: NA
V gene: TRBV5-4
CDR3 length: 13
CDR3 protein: CASSFDRGDTQYF
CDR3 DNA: TGTGCCAGCAGCTTCGACAGGGGGGACACCCAGTACTTC

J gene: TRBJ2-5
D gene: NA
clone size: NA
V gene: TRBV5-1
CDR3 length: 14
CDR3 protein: CASSSYDSQETQYF
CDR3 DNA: TGCGCCAGCAGCTCCTATGACTCGCAAGAGACCCAGTACTTC

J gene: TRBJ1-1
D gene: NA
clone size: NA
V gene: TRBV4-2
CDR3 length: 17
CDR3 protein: CASSLYLGRAGEAEAFF
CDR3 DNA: TGTGCCAGCAGCCTTTATTTAGGGAGGGCCGGGGAGGCTGAAGCTTTCTTT

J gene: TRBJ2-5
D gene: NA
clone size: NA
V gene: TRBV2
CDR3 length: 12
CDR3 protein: CASRDGGETQYF
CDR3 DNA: TGTGCCAGCAGAGACGGGGGTGAGACCCAGTACTTC

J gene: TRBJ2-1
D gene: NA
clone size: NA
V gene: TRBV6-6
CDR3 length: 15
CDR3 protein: CASSTGQYSYNEQFF
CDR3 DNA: TGTGCCAGCAGCACAGGGCAGTATTCCTACAATGAGCAGTTCTTC

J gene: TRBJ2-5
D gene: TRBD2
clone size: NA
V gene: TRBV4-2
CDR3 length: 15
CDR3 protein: CASSLFAGGGETQYF
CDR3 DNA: TGTGCCAGCAGCCTGTTCGCGGGGGGAGGAGAGACCCAGTACTTC

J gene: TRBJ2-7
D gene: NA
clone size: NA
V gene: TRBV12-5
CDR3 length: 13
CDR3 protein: CASGLATPYEQYF
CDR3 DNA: TGTGCTAGTGGTTTGGCTACGCCCTACGAGCAGTACTTC

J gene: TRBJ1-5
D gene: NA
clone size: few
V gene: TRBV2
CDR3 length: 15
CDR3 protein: CASSVIHSTSQPQHF
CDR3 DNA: TGTGCCAGCAGTGTCATACACAGCACAAGTCAGCCCCAGCATTTT

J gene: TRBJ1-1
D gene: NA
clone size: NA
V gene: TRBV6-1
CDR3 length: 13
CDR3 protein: CASSSGRGTEAFF
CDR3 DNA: TGTGCCAGCAGTTCGGGGCGAGGCACTGAAGCTTTCTTT

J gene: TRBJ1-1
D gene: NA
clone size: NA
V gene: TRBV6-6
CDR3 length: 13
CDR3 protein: CASSYLGDTEAFF
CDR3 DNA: TGTGCCAGCAGTTACTTGGGGGACACTGAAGCTTTCTTT

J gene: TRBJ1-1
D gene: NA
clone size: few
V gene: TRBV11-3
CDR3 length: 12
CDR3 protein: CASSLWRDEAFF
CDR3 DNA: TGTGCCAGCAGCTTATGGAGGGATGAAGCTTTCTTT

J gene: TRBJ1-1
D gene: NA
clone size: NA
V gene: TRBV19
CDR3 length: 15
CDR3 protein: CASSTHRTLNTEAFF
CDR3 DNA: TGTGCCAGTAGTACGCACAGGACCTTGAACACTGAAGCTTTCTTT

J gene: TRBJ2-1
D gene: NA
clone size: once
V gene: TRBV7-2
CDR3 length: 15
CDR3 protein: CASSLGVGPYNEQFF
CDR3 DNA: TGTGCCAGCAGCTTAGGGGTGGGACCCTACAATGAGCAGTTCTTC

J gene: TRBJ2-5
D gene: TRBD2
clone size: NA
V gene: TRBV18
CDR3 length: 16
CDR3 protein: CASSPRGLAGVETQYF
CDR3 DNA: TGTGCCAGCTCACCGAGGGGACTAGCGGGAGTGGAGACCCAGTACTTC

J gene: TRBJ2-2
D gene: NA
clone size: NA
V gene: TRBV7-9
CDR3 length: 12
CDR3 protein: CASSLEAGELFF
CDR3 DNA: TGTGCCAGCAGCTTGGAAGCCGGGGAGCTGTTTTTT

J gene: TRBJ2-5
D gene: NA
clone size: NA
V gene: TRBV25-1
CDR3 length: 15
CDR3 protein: CASSEYAGDQETQYF
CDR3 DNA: TGTGCCAGCAGTGAATATGCAGGAGACCAAGAGACCCAGTACTTC

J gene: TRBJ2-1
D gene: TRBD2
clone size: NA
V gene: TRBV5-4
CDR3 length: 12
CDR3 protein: CASSPTSGGILF
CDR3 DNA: TGTGCCAGCAGCCCCACTAGCGGGGGAATACTCTTC

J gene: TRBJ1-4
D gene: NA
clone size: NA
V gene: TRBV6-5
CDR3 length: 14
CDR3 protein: CASSGTPSNEKLFF
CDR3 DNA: TGTGCCAGCAGTGGGACGCCATCTAATGAAAAACTGTTTTTT

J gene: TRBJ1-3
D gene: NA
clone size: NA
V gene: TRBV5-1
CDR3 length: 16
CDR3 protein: CASSLGPWDSGNTIYF
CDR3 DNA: TGCGCCAGCAGCTTGGGCCCGTGGGACTCTGGAAACACCATATATTTT

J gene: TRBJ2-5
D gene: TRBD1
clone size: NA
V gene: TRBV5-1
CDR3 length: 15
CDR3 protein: CASSLADRGTGTQYF
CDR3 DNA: TGCGCCAGCAGCTTGGCCGACAGGGGGACGGGGACCCAGTACTTC

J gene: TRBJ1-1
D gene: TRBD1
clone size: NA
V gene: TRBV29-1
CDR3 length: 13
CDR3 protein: CSVCSTGGSEAFF
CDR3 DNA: TGCAGCGTTTGCTCCACAGGGGGCTCTGAAGCTTTCTTT

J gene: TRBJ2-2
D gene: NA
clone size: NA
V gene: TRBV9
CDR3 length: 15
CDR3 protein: CASSPVVASPGELFF
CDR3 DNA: TGTGCCAGCAGCCCAGTCGTTGCATCACCCGGGGAGCTGTTTTTT

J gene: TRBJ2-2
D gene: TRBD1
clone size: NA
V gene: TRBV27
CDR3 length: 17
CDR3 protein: CASRPSTGTVHTGELFF
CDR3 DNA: TGTGCCAGCAGGCCCTCTACCGGGACAGTACACACCGGGGAGCTGTTTTTT

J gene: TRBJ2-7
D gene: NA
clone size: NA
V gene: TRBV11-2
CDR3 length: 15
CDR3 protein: CASSPTQGLAGQEYF
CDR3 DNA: TGTGCCAGCAGCCCTACACAGGGGCTAGCGGGACAGGAGTACTTC

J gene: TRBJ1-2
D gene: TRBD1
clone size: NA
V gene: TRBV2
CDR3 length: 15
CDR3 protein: CASSIRQGGMGGYTF
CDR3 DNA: TGTGCCAGCAGTATCAGACAGGGTGGAATGGGGGGCTACACCTTC

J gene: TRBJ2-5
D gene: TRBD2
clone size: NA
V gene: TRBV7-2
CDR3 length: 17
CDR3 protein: CASSLGLAGGREETQYF
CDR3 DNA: TGTGCCAGCAGCCTGGGACTAGCGGGGGGCAGGGAAGAGACCCAGTACTTC

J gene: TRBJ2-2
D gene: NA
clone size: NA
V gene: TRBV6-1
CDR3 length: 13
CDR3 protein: CASRTEGTGELFF
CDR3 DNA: TGTGCCAGCAGGACGGAGGGGACCGGGGAGCTGTTTTTT

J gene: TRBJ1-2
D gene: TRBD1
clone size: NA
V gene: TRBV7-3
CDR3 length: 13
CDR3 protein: CASSPGTPGGYTF
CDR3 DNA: TGTGCCAGCAGCCCCGGGACCCCAGGGGGGTACACCTTC

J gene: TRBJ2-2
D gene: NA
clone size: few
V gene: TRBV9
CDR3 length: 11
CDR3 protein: CAPRPIGELFF
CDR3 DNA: TGTGCCCCTAGACCCATCGGGGAGCTGTTTTTT

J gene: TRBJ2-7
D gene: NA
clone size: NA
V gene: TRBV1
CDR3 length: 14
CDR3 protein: CTTPGTSGTYEQYF
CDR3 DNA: TGCACCACCCCCGGGACTAGCGGGACCTACGAGCAGTACTTC

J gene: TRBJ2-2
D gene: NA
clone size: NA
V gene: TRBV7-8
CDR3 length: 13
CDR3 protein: CASGRGNTGELFF
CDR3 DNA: TGTGCCAGCGGCCGGGGGAACACCGGGGAGCTGTTTTTT

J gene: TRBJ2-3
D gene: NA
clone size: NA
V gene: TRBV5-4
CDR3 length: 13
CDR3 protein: CASSSSGVDTQYF
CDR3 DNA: TGTGCCAGCAGCTCTTCGGGAGTGGATACGCAGTATTTT

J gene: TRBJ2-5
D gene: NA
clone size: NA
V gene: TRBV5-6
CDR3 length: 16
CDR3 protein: CASSRRRTGYQETQYF
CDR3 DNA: TGTGCCAGCAGCCGGCGGAGAACAGGGTACCAAGAGACCCAGTACTTC

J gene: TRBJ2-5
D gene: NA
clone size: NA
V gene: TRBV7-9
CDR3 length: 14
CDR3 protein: CASSLGGEAGTQYF
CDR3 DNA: TGTGCCAGCAGCTTAGGAGGGGAAGCGGGGACCCAGTACTTC